This TCR beta chain originates from a study of shared clonotypes between healthy human individuals. The data were produced by immunoSEQ multiplex PCR, yet TCRdb's version contains in-frame clones alone and is incomplete. The repertoire holds some 2,500,000 clones, over 85% seen once, with 0.35% to 0.45% in the top ten. Study-wide results and caveats: It was the few donors that limited the genetic and exposure-history diversity represented.

As to this clone: Its antigen is as yet unknown.

The germline gives CDR1 SGHTA, CDR2 FQGNSA. The CDR3 sequence is 14 residues long. Between the trimmed V and J ends, which lost 3 bases and 4 bases, there was a span of 9 bases. This chain uses TRBV7-2 with TRBJ2-2; D is unresolved. The sequence was obtained from a man between 18 and 35 years old in good health. Some clones in this sample may be carry-over from other donors' samples. Sequencing was done on a sample of naive CD4+ T cells from PBMCs. Described subset: CD45RA+ positively selected. The CDR3 protein is CASSFPTFTGELFF. The CDR3 coding sequence is TGTGCCAGCAGCTTCCCGACATTCACCGGGGAGCTGTTTTTT.